The 13 T cell receptor beta chains reported below all come from one sample, sequenced in a study of T cell responses to AZD1222 COVID-19 vaccine. Only in-frame clones appear in the TCRdb table, and some are missing; sequencing was by immunoSEQ multiplex PCR. Among tens of thousands of clones listed, around 83% were seen once. The sequences come from peripheral blood, collected on day 0 of AZD1222 vaccination. These receptors originate from an adult in good health.

The chain has TRBV6-5 and TRBJ2-2; D uncertain. V lost 7 bases to trimming and J lost 6 bases, with 15 bases between them. In germline, CDR1 is MNHEY, CDR2 SVGAGI. The length of the CDR3 is 14 residues. The CDR3 protein is CASTVDPYSGELFF. The CDR3 bases are TGTGCCAGCACGGTGGACCCTTATTCCGGGGAGCTGTTTTTT.

The rearrangement joins TRBV5-1 to TRBJ1-3; the D is unclear. The CDR3 consists of 15 residues. Trimming removed 0 bases at V and 0 bases at J, with 7 bases between. Germline V lookup: CDR1 SGHRS, CDR2 YFSETQ. The CDR3 DNA is TGCGCCAGCAGCTTGGCCCCTGTCTCTGGAAACACCATATATTTT. Encoded protein: CASSLAPVSGNTIYF.

This clone was seen only a few times. The CDR3 spells CASASSGMPKNIQYF. The CDR3 DNA reads as TGTGCCAGCGCATCTAGCGGGATGCCCAAAAACATTCAGTACTTC. The chain is built from TRBV28 and TRBJ2-4; 9 nucleotides agree with TRBD2. Per the germline V gene, CDR1 is MDHEN and CDR2 is SYDVKM. The V gene end was trimmed by 8 bases and the J gene end by 2 bases; junction bases not matched to a gene: 7. The CDR3 runs to 15 residues.

V is TRBV6-4 and J is TRBJ1-3; no clear D gene. This CDR3 has 14 residues. Germline assignment: CDR1 MRHNA and CDR2 SNTAGT. The ends were cut back, 6 bases at V and 0 bases at J, with 9 bases in the middle. The CDR3 region has the DNA TGTGCCAGCAGACCCCTCAGCTCTGGAAACACCATATATTTT. Encoded protein: CASRPLSSGNTIYF.

This chain connects TRBV7-9 to TRBJ1-3; a possible D gene is TRBD1 (5 bases). Germline loops: CDR1 SEHNR, CDR2 FQNEAQ (reference sequence). The CDR3 length is 13 residues. V gave up 10 bases and J gave up 0 bases, with 10 bases separating them. CDR3 sequence: CATQGSSGNTIYF. The CDR3 region has the DNA TGTGCCACCCAGGGATCCTCTGGAAACACCATATATTTT. Using reference TRBV7-9 and TRBJ1-3 for the parts outside the CDR3, the full variable domain is DTGVSQNPRHKITKRGQNVTFRCDPISEHNRLYWYRQTLGQGPEFLTYFQNEAQLEKSRLLSDRFSAERPKGSFSTLEIQRTEQGDSAMYLCATQGSSGNTIYFGEGSWLTVV.

CDR3 in DNA: TGTGCCATCAGGACAGGGGGCAGTACTGAAGCTTTCTTT. It is translated as CAIRTGGSTEAFF. This chain connects TRBV10-3 to TRBJ1-1; 10 nucleotides align to TRBD1. The CDR3 contains 13 residues. Losses at the gene ends were 6 bases for V and 5 bases for J; bases not matched to a gene: 3. CDR1 is ENHRY, CDR2 SYGVKD, per germline.

This clone showed up just once. CDR3 nucleotide sequence: TGTGCCACCAGTCGACAGGGTGAAGCTTTCTTT. This gives the protein CATSRQGEAFF. This rearrangement joins TRBV15 to TRBJ1-1; TRBD1 matches 7 bases. In germline, CDR1 is LNHNV, CDR2 YYDKDF (reference sequence). Trimming cost V 6 bases and J 7 bases; bases outside gene matches: 2. The CDR3 is 11 amino acids.

In the case of this clone: A junction boundary mismatches the germline segment, possibly from a read error. This chain links TRBV28 with TRBJ2-4; 8 bases agree with TRBD1. In germline, CDR1 is MDHEN, CDR2 SYDVKM. The length of the CDR3 is 12 residues. The CDR3 sequence is CASLTQGVTLNF. CDR3 DNA: TGTGCCAGCCTCACACAGGGGGTGACCCTGAACTTC.

This chain uses TRBV10-3 with TRBJ2-1; 13 nucleotides match TRBD2. This CDR3 is built from 13 residues. The junction had 2 bases not matched to a gene; V was cut back by 10 bases and J by 5 bases. Germline V gives CDR1 ENHRY, CDR2 SYGVKD. This CDR3 is CATGTSGNNEQFF. The CDR3 DNA reads as TGTGCCACCGGGACTAGCGGGAACAATGAGCAGTTCTTC.

This clone showed up just a few times. The chain employs TRBV29-1 and TRBJ2-1; 12 bases line up with TRBD2. There are 18 residues in the CDR3. The V and J ends lost 4 bases and 4 bases, in that order; junction bases with no gene match: 14. CDR1 and CDR2 from the germline V gene are SQVTM and ANQGSEA. CDR3 bases: TGCAGCGTTGTGGGACAGGTTAGACTAGCGGGAGATTACAATGAGCAGTTCTTC. It is translated as CSVVGQVRLAGDYNEQFF.

This chain connects TRBV7-6 to TRBJ1-3; D not certain. V lost 3 bases and J lost 7, with 4 bases in between. The germline gives CDR1 SGHVS, CDR2 FNYEAQ. The CDR3 covers 11 residues. CDR3 in amino acids: CASSLKNTIYF. CDR3 nucleotide sequence: TGTGCCAGCAGCTTGAAGAACACCATATATTTT.

The J gene is TRBJ2-1, the V gene TRBV19, with 12 positions matching TRBD2. The CDR3 loop spans 13 amino acids. Trimming at V came to 9 bases and at J to 7 bases, leaving 4 bases not matched to a gene. CDR1 is LNHDA and CDR2 is SQIVND in the germline V gene (reference sequence). CDR3 DNA: TGTGCCAGCGGACTAGCGGGGTTTAATGAGCAGTTCTTC. This translates into CASGLAGFNEQFF.

This chain links TRBV2 with TRBJ2-7, with D unresolved. The V end was cut by 5 bases, the J end by 10 bases, with 12 bases between. The CDR3 spans 11 residues. Germline CDR1 SNHLY, CDR2 FYNNEI. CDR3 residues: CASSYGPRQYF. CDR3 in DNA: TGTGCCAGCAGTTATGGGCCTCGACAGTACTTC.